These 10 T cell receptor beta chains were sequenced from one sample in a study of blood T cell repertoires in COVID-19. TCRdb's copy holds only in-frame clones and misses some; the assay was immunoSEQ multiplex PCR. Of roughly 84,000 clones listed, 60% to 80% are singletons. The specimen was peripheral blood. The source is a woman aged 50 to 65 with acute or convalescent COVID-19.

The CDR3 DNA reads TGTGCCAGCAGTCGCAGGGGGTCCAATTCACCCCTCCACTTT. This gives the protein CASSRRGSNSPLHF. The V call is TRBV6-5, the J call TRBJ1-6; 7 nucleotides match TRBD1. The V gene end was trimmed by 5 bases and the J gene end by 7 bases; junction bases not matched to a gene: 5. Germline-derived CDR1 and CDR2 are MNHEY and SVGAGI. This CDR3 is built from 14 residues.

This chain uses TRBV18 with TRBJ1-5, with D perhaps TRBD1 (5 bases). V was pared by 4 bases and J by 5 bases, with 15 bases between. Germline V gene data show CDR1 as KGHSH and CDR2 as LQKENI. CDR3 length: 15 residues. CDR3 loop: CASSREGRPYQPQHF. As DNA, the CDR3 is TGTGCCAGCTCACGGGAGGGACGTCCATATCAGCCCCAGCATTTT. Together with reference TRBV18 and TRBJ1-5, the CDR3 gives the full variable domain: NAGVMQNPRHLVRRRGQEARLRCSPMKGHSHVYWYRQLPEEGLKFMVYLQKENIIDESGMPKERFSAEFPKEGPSILRIQQVVRGDSAAYFCASSREGRPYQPQHFGDGTRLSIL.

This clone is labeled medium-sized. The V gene is TRBV5-1, the J gene TRBJ2-6; D may be TRBD2 (6 bases). V lost 0 bases to trimming and J lost 2 bases, with 9 bases between them. The CDR3 runs 16 residues. The V gene's germline CDR1 is SGHRS and CDR2 YFSETQ. The chain's CDR3 is CASSLAGVAGANVLTF. The CDR3 DNA is TGCGCCAGCAGCTTGGCGGGGGTTGCTGGGGCCAACGTCCTGACTTTC.

In regard to this clone: One junction end does not reproduce the germline sequence, and a read error may be involved. CDR3 residues: CASNQGRANSPLHF. The CDR3 nucleotides are TGTGCCAGCAACCAAGGGAGGGCTAATTCACCCCTCCACTTT. The chain is built from TRBV3-1 (or the pseudogene TRBV3-2) and TRBJ1-6, with unresolved D. Germline CDR1 is LGHDT and CDR2 is YNNKEL (reference sequence). The CDR3 runs to 14 residues.

This chain connects TRBV7-9 to TRBJ1-2; TRBD1 is a possible D gene (6 bases). Trimming removed 0 bases at V and 2 bases at J, with 10 bases between. The CDR3 has 15 residues. Germline-derived CDR1 and CDR2 are SEHNR and FQNEAQ (reference sequence). CDR3 sequence reads: CASSLAVGQNYGYTF. CDR3 bases: TGTGCCAGCAGCTTAGCGGTAGGACAGAACTATGGCTACACCTTC.

CDR3 loop: CASSLRGHAEAFF. The CDR3 nucleotides are TGTGCCAGCAGTTTAAGGGGGCACGCTGAAGCTTTCTTT. This chain uses TRBV27 with TRBJ1-1, with 7 bases that match TRBD1. Losses at the gene ends were 2 bases for V and 6 bases for J; bases not matched to a gene: 3. The CDR3 covers 13 residues. The germline V gene has CDR1 MNHEY and CDR2 SMNVEV (reference sequence).

V and J are TRBV2 and TRBJ2-1; 11 positions match TRBD2. Germline V gene data show CDR1 as SNHLY and CDR2 as FYNNEI. The CDR3 extends over 15 amino acids. Trimming removed 3 bases from V and 8 bases from J; junction bases left unmatched: 6. CDR3 sequence: CASSELAGGPDEQFF. In DNA, the CDR3 is TGTGCCAGCAGTGAGCTAGCGGGGGGCCCTGATGAGCAGTTCTTC. Full variable domain (outside the CDR3, taken from reference TRBV2 and TRBJ2-1): EPEVTQTPSHQVTQMGQEVILRCVPISNHLYFYWYRQILGQKVEFLVSFYNNEISEKSEIFDDQFSVERPDGSNFTLKIRSTKLEDSAMYFCASSELAGGPDEQFFGPGTRLTVL.

The sample holds a few counts of this clone. The chain couples TRBV19 to TRBJ1-1; D unresolved. Germline loops: CDR1 LNHDA, CDR2 SQIVND (reference sequence). The length of the CDR3 is 14 residues. Trimming stripped 6 bases from V and 0 bases from J, with 11 bases between. The CDR3 DNA reads as TGTGCCAGTAGGACTTACTACATGAACACTGAAGCTTTCTTT. Residues: CASRTYYMNTEAFF. Variable domain in full (rest from reference TRBV19 and TRBJ1-1): DGGITQSPKYLFRKEGQNVTLSCEQNLNHDAMYWYRQDPGQGLRLIYYSQIVNDFQKGDIAEGYSVSREKKESFPLTVTSAQKNPTAFYLCASRTYYMNTEAFFGQGTRLTVV.

This clone was detected only a few times. This sequence joins TRBV10-3 and TRBJ1-1, with D unclear. Germline-derived CDR1 and CDR2 are ENHRY and SYGVKD. V lost 6 bases and J 0 bases, leaving 17 bases between the germline ends. CDR3 size: 16 residues. CDR3 region: CAIRPRGSNMNTEAFF. The CDR3, as DNA: TGTGCCATCAGGCCGCGAGGGTCGAACATGAACACTGAAGCTTTCTTT.

This sequence joins TRBV27 and TRBJ1-1; D possibly corresponds to TRBD1 (5 bases). This CDR3 spans 14 amino acids. Germline CDR1 reads MNHEY; CDR2 reads SMNVEV (reference sequence). Trimming cost V 2 bases and J 5 bases, with 12 bases left between them. CDR3 residues: CASSLGGATTEAFF. The CDR3 DNA sequence: TGTGCCAGCAGTTTAGGTGGGGCTACAACTGAAGCTTTCTTT.